The clone carrying this T cell receptor beta chain was observed a handful of times. These data are taken from a study of patients and donors after allogeneic stem cell transplantation. Deletions cut 5 bases from V and 2 bases from J, with 16 bases between. Germline CDR1 is MNHNS and CDR2 is SASEGT. The CDR3 consists of 16 residues. TCRdb reanalysed the RT-PCR reads using MiXCR and keeps one entry per CDR3 protein. The sample records 920,000 or so distinct CDR3 sequences, around 17% being singletons. J is TRBJ2-1 and V is TRBV6-1; D perhaps matches TRBD2 (6 bases). The clonotype originates from a human donor who was either an allogeneic HSCT recipient or a stem cell or donor lymphocyte infusion donor (not recorded which). It is not recorded whose cells these are; they may come from a transplant donor. The source material was blood, either unsorted or a sorted T cell fraction (not recorded which). The CDR3 DNA reads as TGTGCCAGCAGTCCAGGCGGGATTAACCCCTACAATGAGCAGTTCTTC. It codes for CASSPGGINPYNEQFF.